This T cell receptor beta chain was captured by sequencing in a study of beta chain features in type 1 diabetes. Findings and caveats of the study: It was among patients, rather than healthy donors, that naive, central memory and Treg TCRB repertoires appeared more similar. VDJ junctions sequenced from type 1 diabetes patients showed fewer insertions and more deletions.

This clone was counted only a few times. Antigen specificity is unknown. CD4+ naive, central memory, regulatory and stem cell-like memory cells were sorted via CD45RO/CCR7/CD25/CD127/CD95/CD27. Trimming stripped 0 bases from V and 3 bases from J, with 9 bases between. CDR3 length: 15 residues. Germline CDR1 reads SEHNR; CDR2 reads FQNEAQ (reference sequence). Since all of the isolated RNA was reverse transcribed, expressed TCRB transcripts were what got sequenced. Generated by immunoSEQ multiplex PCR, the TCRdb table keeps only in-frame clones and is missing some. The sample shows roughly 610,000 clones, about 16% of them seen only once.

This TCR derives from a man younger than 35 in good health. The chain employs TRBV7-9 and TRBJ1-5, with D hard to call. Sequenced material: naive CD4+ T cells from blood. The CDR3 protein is CASSLAIGVNQPQHF. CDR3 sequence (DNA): TGTGCCAGCAGCTTAGCGATCGGCGTCAATCAGCCCCAGCATTTT. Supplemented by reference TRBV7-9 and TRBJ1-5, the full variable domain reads DTGVSQNPRHKITKRGQNVTFRCDPISEHNRLYWYRQTLGQGPEFLTYFQNEAQLEKSRLLSDRFSAERPKGSFSTLEIQRTEQGDSAMYLCASSLAIGVNQPQHFGDGTRLSIL.